This TCR beta chain was sequenced in a study of blood T cell repertoires in COVID-19. About the research overall: Sources were T cells, B-cell-depleted T cells, or PBMCs; the material itself was cDNA or gDNA.

Germline V CDR1 and CDR2: ENHRY, SYGVKD. V was clipped by 3 bases and J by 1 base; unmatched bases: 6. The CDR3 extends over 16 amino acids. Assay used: immunoSEQ multiplex PCR; TCRdb lists only in-frame clones, some missing. The table lists some 180,000 clones, 75% to 85% of them singletons. The receptor was isolated from a man aged 55 to 69 with acute or convalescent COVID-19. The rearrangement links TRBV10-3 to TRBJ2-3; TRBD2 matches at 8 bases. Sequencing was performed on peripheral blood. DNA for the CDR3: TGTGCCATCAGTGACGGGTTAGCGGGACGCACAGATACGCAGTATTTT. This gives the protein CAISDGLAGRTDTQYF.